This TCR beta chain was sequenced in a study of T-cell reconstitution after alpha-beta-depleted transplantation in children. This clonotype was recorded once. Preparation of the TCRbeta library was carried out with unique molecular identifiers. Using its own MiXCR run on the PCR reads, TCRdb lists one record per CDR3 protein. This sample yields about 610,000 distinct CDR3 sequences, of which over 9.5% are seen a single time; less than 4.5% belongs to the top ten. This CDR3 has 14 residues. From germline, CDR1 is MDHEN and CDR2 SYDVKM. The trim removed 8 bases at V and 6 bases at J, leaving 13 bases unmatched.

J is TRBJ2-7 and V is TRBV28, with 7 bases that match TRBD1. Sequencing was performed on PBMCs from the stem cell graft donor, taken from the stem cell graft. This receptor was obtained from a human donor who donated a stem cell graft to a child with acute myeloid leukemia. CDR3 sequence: CASFPGQVPGEQYF. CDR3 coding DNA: TGTGCCAGCTTTCCCGGACAGGTACCTGGCGAGCAGTACTTC.